This T cell receptor beta chain derives from a study of blood T cell repertoires in COVID-19. In the study's own analysis: It was from reference gene primer amplification that nucleated cell counts were estimated. TCRdb's table, derived via immunoSEQ multiplex PCR, lists solely in-frame clones and lacks some. For V, J and clone size, that table is used; D and trimming come from the DNA. The table shows 25,000 to 35,000 clones, with around 91% occurring only once. This clone was found a few times. V was cut by 4 bases and J by 8 bases, with 12 bases left in between. This CDR3 contains 12 residues. From germline, CDR1 is SGHNT and CDR2 YYREEE (reference sequence).

The clonotype comes from an elderly man with acute or convalescent COVID-19. The material sequenced was peripheral blood. The chain links TRBV5-4 to TRBJ1-2; the D gene is possibly TRBD1 (6 bases). As DNA, the CDR3 is TGTGCCAGCAGCCTACAGGGTTGGGGCTACACCTTC. Amino acids: CASSLQGWGYTF.